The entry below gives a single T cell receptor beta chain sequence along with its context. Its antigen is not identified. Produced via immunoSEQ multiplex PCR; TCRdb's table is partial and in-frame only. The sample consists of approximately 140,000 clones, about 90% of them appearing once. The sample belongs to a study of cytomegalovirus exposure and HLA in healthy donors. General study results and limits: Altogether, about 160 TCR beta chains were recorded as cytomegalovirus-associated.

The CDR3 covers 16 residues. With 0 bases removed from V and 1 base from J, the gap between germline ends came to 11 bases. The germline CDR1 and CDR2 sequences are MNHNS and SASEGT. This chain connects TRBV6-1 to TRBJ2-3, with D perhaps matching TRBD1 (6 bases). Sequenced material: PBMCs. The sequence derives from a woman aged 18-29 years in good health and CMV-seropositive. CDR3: CASSEAPGVGTDTQYF. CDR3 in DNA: TGTGCCAGCAGTGAAGCTCCAGGGGTCGGCACAGATACGCAGTATTTT.